This TCR beta chain is drawn from a study of Ad26.COV2.S vaccination and SARS-CoV-2 variants. About the study: Doses of Ad26.COV2.S were injected into muscle once or twice, 56 days apart.

Profiling relied on immunoSEQ multiplex PCR, and the TCRdb table lists in-frame clones only, not all of them. The data contain around 320,000 clones, more than 70% of them singletons. V was trimmed by 4 bases and J by 1 base, leaving 10 bases between them. The CDR3 length is 14 residues. Germline V gene sequence: CDR1 MNHEY, CDR2 SVGAGI. As for this clone: Its antigen is still unknown.

General observations from the study: Possible underestimation of total T cell responses by the TCR breadth and depth analyses was noted.

Treatment described: over 15 received Ad26.COV2.S at low or high dose, single or two shots; about 5 received placebo; per-sample allocation not given. Sampling happened 63 days after the first vaccine or placebo injection. In Boston, the donor was an adult between 18-55 years of age. The chain has TRBV6-5 and TRBJ2-5; D uncertain. Sequencing used peripheral blood, obtained in a trial of Ad26.COV2.S vaccine versus placebo. This sequence originates from a person between 18 and 59 years old who received the Ad26.COV2.S COVID-19 vaccine or a placebo. CDR3 loop: CASSSGRLQETQYF. DNA for the CDR3: TGTGCCAGCAGTTCAGGACGGCTCCAAGAGACCCAGTACTTC.